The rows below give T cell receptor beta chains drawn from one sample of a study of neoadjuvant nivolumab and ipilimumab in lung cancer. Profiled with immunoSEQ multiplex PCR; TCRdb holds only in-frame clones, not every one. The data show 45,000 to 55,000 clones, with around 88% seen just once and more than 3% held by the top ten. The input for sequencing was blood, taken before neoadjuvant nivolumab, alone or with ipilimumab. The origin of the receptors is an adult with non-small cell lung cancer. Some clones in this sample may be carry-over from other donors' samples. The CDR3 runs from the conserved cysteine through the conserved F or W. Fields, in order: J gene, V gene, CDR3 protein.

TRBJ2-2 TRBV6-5 CASSYAQGLGELFF
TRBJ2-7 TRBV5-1 CASRHPGAEQYF
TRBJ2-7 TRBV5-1 CASSLEVPGAEQYF
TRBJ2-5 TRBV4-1 CASSRPQGKEVSETQYF
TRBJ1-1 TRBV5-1 CASSPRQNTEAFF
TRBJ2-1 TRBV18 CASSPPIWEGRGPYNEQFF
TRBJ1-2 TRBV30 CAWSEGAAYGYTF
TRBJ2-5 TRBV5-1 CASSLGGLAGGIGETQYF
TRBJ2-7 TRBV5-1 CASSFQWTGGASGSYEQYF
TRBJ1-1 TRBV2 CASTRVLNTEAFF
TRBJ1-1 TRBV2 CASERQAMNTEAFF
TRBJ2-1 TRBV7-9 CASSPRGTRDNEQFF
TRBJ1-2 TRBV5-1 CASSRRDRGRANYGYTF
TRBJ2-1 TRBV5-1 CASSGTSGRAFDEQFF
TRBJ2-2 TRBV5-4 CASSLEGLAGTNTGELFF
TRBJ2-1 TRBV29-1 CSLRLQGSYNEQFF
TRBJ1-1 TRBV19 CASRGDAEAFF
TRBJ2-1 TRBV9 CASSRTGQGSYNEQFF
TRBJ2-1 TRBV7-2 CASSQIQGYEQFF
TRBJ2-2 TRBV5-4 CASSPRTGEVSGELFF
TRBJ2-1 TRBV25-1 CASSELGKEQFF
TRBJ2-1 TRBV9 CASSVRVGDEQFF
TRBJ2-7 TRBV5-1 CASSLTGSGDEQYF
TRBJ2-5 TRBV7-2 CASSSGLQETQYF
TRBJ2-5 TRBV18 CASSPSSSGQETQYF
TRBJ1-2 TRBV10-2 CASSEGRINYGYTF
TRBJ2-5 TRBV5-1 CASSGGTAQETQYF
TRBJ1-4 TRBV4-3 CASSQNRGEKLFF
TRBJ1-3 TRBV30 CAWSVRAGTGNTIYF
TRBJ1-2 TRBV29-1 CSVAALYGYTF
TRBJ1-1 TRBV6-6 CASSPQVMNTEAFF
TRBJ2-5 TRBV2 CASNNGGEVTQYF